The present entry profiles one TCR beta chain with its context. No antigen is known for it. Relative to the germline gene, one junction end is altered; a read error may explain this. The sample belongs to a study of tumor-infiltrating lymphocytes in primary liver carcinoma. Germline DNA was also extracted, and blood RNA derived from unsorted whole blood. General observations from the study: Pairs comparing tumor with adjacent tissue or blood overlapped less than pairs drawn from tumor regions.

The CDR3 totals 13 residues. In germline, CDR1 is SGHNT, CDR2 YYREEE (reference sequence). The authors made TCR beta cDNA from 500 to 600 ng total RNA with a constant-region primer. For TCR beta, libraries were produced by three nested multiplex PCR rounds using slightly modified ARM-PCR. TRBV1-TRBV30 forward and Cbeta reverse primers drove the first two roughly 10-cycle rounds. TCRdb recomputed calls from the multiplex PCR reads with MiXCR, one row per CDR3 protein. The sample consists of about 320,000 distinct CDR3 sequences, approximately 65% of them appearing once. The source is a man aged 35 to 55 with primary liver carcinoma and hepatitis B virus infection. This chain connects TRBV5-4 to TRBJ2-7; the D gene is possibly TRBD2 (6 bases). Sequenced sample: peripheral blood. The CDR3 loop is CANSGGISYEQYF. The CDR3 bases are TGTGCCAACAGCGGCGGGATTTCGTACGAGCAGTACTTC.